This passage covers 27 T cell receptor beta chains from one sample sequenced in a study of T cell responses to AZD1222 COVID-19 vaccine. Sequencing used immunoSEQ multiplex PCR; TCRdb keeps in-frame clones, though not all of them. The table lists under 35,000 clones, approximately 91% of them singletons. This specimen consisted of peripheral blood, obtained on day 0 of AZD1222 vaccination. The receptors stem from an adult in good health.

The V call is TRBV6-5, the J call TRBJ1-6; no definite D call. This CDR3 contains 12 residues. Trimming stripped 5 bases from V and 10 bases from J, with 9 bases between. CDR1 is MNHEY, CDR2 SVGAGI, per germline. The CDR3 nucleotides are TGTGCCAGCAGTCGGGGTATCTCACCCCTCCACTTT. Translating gives CASSRGISPLHF.

Note on this clone: An end of the junction differs from the germline gene, which may be a read error. The genes are TRBV7-9 and TRBJ2-7; D is unclear. CDR1 and CDR2 from the germline V gene are SEHNR and FQNEAQ (reference sequence). This CDR3 has 12 amino acids. CDR3 DNA: TGTGCCAGCAGCTCCTCCTACCTCCCCTCGGTCTTC. It encodes CASSSSYLPSVF.

DNA of the CDR3: TGTGCCAGCTCACCTTACAGTTACACTGAAGCTTTCTTT. It codes for CASSPYSYTEAFF. V is TRBV18 and J is TRBJ1-1; D gene ambiguous. Trimming took 3 bases from V and 3 from J, leaving 8 bases between them. The V gene's germline CDR1 is KGHSH and CDR2 LQKENI. The length of the CDR3 is 13 residues. The variable domain in full, with the rest retrieved from reference TRBV18 and TRBJ1-1, is NAGVMQNPRHLVRRRGQEARLRCSPMKGHSHVYWYRQLPEEGLKFMVYLQKENIIDESGMPKERFSAEFPKEGPSILRIQQVVRGDSAAYFCASSPYSYTEAFFGQGTRLTVV.

J is TRBJ1-4 and V is TRBV5-1; D ambiguous. The length of the CDR3 is 16 residues. V dropped 0 bases and J dropped 3 bases, with 12 bases sitting between them. The germline CDR1 and CDR2 sequences are SGHRS and YFSETQ. The CDR3: CASSLVGYGSNEKLFF. DNA for the CDR3: TGCGCCAGCAGCTTGGTTGGGTACGGGTCTAATGAAAAACTGTTTTTT.

The V call is TRBV9, the J call TRBJ2-6, with D uncertain. Trimming stripped 5 bases from V and 1 base from J, with 13 bases between. CDR3 length: 16 residues. Germline V lookup: CDR1 SGDLS, CDR2 YYNGEE. The CDR3 here is CASSNSRSSGANVLTF. DNA for the CDR3: TGTGCCAGCAGTAACAGCCGTAGTTCTGGGGCCAACGTCCTGACTTTC. Using reference TRBV9 and TRBJ2-6 for the parts outside the CDR3, the full variable domain is DSGVTQTPKHLITATGQRVTLRCSPRSGDLSVYWYQQSLDQGLQFLIQYYNGEERAKGNILERFSAQQFPDLHSELNLSSLELGDSALYFCASSNSRSSGANVLTFGAGSRLTVL.

This clone was recorded a few times. The chain recombines TRBV4-2 with TRBJ2-7; possible D gene TRBD2, 7 bases. Trimming left V 4 bases short and J 3 bases short, with 16 bases between. Germline lookup yields CDR1 LGHNA and CDR2 YNFKEQ. The CDR3 is 15 amino acids. The CDR3 loop reads CASSRGGGDLYEQYF. CDR3 coding DNA: TGTGCCAGCAGCCGCGGGGGCGGAGACCTCTACGAGCAGTACTTC.

This clone was detected once. The V gene is TRBV7-2, the J gene TRBJ1-4, with 9 bases that match TRBD1. The V segment lost 5 bases and the J segment 9 bases; nucleotides outside the gene matches: 7. The V gene's germline CDR1 is SGHTA and CDR2 FQGNSA. The CDR3 is 14 residues long. CDR3 in amino acids: CASSERTGEQKLFF. The CDR3 DNA is TGTGCCAGCAGCGAGAGGACAGGGGAACAAAAACTGTTTTTT.

The gene calls are TRBV19 and TRBJ2-2; TRBD1 aligns across 10 bases. The CDR3 has 18 residues. The germline V gene has CDR1 LNHDA and CDR2 SQIVND (reference sequence). The ends lost 5 bases at V and 2 bases at J; junction bases unmatched: 11. In nucleotides, the CDR3 is TGTGCCAGTAGTCCCCGACAGGGGGCCCCTTTCAACACCGGGGAGCTGTTTTTT. It is translated as CASSPRQGAPFNTGELFF.

CDR3 in amino acids: CASGKVVWQGARNWLYEQYF. The CDR3 DNA reads as TGTGCTAGTGGTAAGGTAGTGTGGCAGGGGGCCCGAAATTGGCTTTACGAGCAGTACTTC. This rearrangement joins TRBV12-5 to TRBJ2-7, with TRBD1 identical over 8 bases. Germline CDR1 LGHNT, CDR2 FRNRAP. Unmatched junction bases numbered 25, after V lost 5 bases and J lost 4 bases. This CDR3 contains 20 residues.

Of note for this clone: The sample has other DNA sequences that encode this CDR3 too. V is TRBV7-2 and J is TRBJ2-7; D may be TRBD2 (6 bases). V dropped 1 base and J dropped 1 base, with 8 bases sitting between them. The CDR3 has 14 amino acids. The germline CDR1 and CDR2 sequences are SGHTA and FQGNSA. The CDR3 sequence: CASSLGRGSYEQYF. The CDR3 DNA is TGTGCCAGCAGCTTAGGGCGGGGTTCCTACGAGCAGTACTTC.

This sequence joins TRBV5-1 and TRBJ1-1; 7 bases map to TRBD1. CDR1 and CDR2 (germline): SGHRS, YFSETQ. The CDR3 has 13 amino acids. With 4 bases clipped from V and 4 bases from J, the junction kept 4 bases outside the gene matches. The CDR3, as DNA: TGCGCCAGCAGCGGCGGGACAGCCACTGAAGCTTTCTTT. Protein sequence: CASSGGTATEAFF.

The CDR3: CASRAGGRNEQYF. The CDR3 nucleotides are TGTGCCAGCAGGGCGGGGGGGCGTAACGAGCAGTACTTC. The V call is TRBV11-2, the J call TRBJ2-7, with TRBD2 matching over 9 bases. This CDR3 has 13 amino acids. The V and J ends lost 6 bases and 5 bases, in that order; junction bases with no gene match: 5. Germline assignment: CDR1 SGHAT and CDR2 FQNNGV. Together with reference TRBV11-2 and TRBJ2-7, the CDR3 gives the full variable domain: EAGVAQSPRYKIIEKRQSVAFWCNPISGHATLYWYQQILGQGPKLLIQFQNNGVVDDSQLPKDRFSAERLKGVDSTLKIQPAKLEDSAVYLCASRAGGRNEQYFGPGTRLTVT.

The chain couples TRBV9 to TRBJ1-1; TRBD1 is a possible D gene (5 bases). V was pared by 0 bases and J by 3 bases, with 12 bases between. The CDR3 totals 15 residues. CDR1 is SGDLS and CDR2 is YYNGEE in the germline V gene. The CDR3 is CASSVGTLGDTEAFF. CDR3 sequence (DNA): TGTGCCAGCAGCGTAGGGACCCTAGGGGACACTGAAGCTTTCTTT.

CDR3 residues: CASSIGTGSETQYF. CDR3 nucleotide sequence: TGTGCCAGTAGTATAGGTACAGGCTCGGAGACCCAGTACTTC. This sequence joins TRBV19 and TRBJ2-5; D may be TRBD1 (5 bases). CDR1 is LNHDA and CDR2 is SQIVND in the germline V gene (reference sequence). The V and J ends lost 1 base and 5 bases respectively, with 11 bases between them. This CDR3 has 14 amino acids.

V and J are TRBV4-2 and TRBJ2-7; tentatively, D is TRBD1 or TRBD2 (6 bases each). Germline V lookup: CDR1 LGHNA, CDR2 YNFKEQ. The CDR3 totals 17 residues. Trimming removed 0 bases at V and 3 bases at J, with 18 bases between. The CDR3 reads CASSQDFEGGLGYEQYF. CDR3 nucleotides: TGTGCCAGCAGCCAAGATTTCGAGGGGGGATTAGGCTACGAGCAGTACTTC.

This chain uses TRBV12-3 or TRBV12-4 with TRBJ2-3; D remains unclear. This CDR3 contains 12 residues. Trimming cost V 3 bases and J 2 bases, with 3 bases left between them. This CDR3 reads CASSFVTDTQYF. As DNA, the CDR3 is TGTGCCAGCAGTTTCGTCACAGATACGCAGTATTTT.

The J gene is TRBJ2-2, the V gene TRBV19; D unresolved. This CDR3 contains 14 residues. Trimming pared 9 bases from V and 2 bases from J, leaving 13 bases between. The germline V gene encodes CDR1 LNHDA and CDR2 SQIVND (reference sequence). CDR3 nucleotides: TGTGCCAGCGGAGTGACTGTTAACACCGGGGAGCTGTTTTTT. Its protein is CASGVTVNTGELFF.

The CDR3 region is CASSVLAGSLDTQYF. The CDR3 DNA follows: TGTGCCAGCAGCGTCCTAGCGGGGTCGTTGGATACGCAGTATTTT. The V gene is TRBV9, the J gene TRBJ2-3, with TRBD2 identical over 9 bases. From germline, CDR1 is SGDLS and CDR2 YYNGEE. V was clipped by 2 bases and J by 6 bases; unmatched bases: 7. The CDR3 runs 15 residues.

The chain carries TRBV6-1 and TRBJ1-3, with D possibly matching TRBD1 (5 bases). This CDR3 has 17 amino acids. V lost 2 bases, J lost 0 bases, and 14 bases lay in between. The germline gives CDR1 MNHNS, CDR2 SASEGT. The CDR3 protein is CASSEFGWGTSGNTIYF. The DNA for the CDR3 is TGTGCCAGCAGTGAATTCGGGTGGGGGACCTCTGGAAACACCATATATTTT.

The chain uses TRBV4-2 and TRBJ1-5; D is unclear. CDR1 and CDR2 from the germline V gene are LGHNA and YNFKEQ. The germline V and J ends were trimmed by 6 bases and 0 bases, with 9 bases remaining between them. This CDR3 has 14 amino acids. The CDR3 region has the DNA TGTGCCAGCAGAGACGTTGATAGCAATCAGCCCCAGCATTTT. Protein sequence: CASRDVDSNQPQHF.

The V call is TRBV30, the J call TRBJ1-4, with TRBD1 matching 8 bases. This CDR3 has 14 amino acids. Per the germline V gene, CDR1 is GTSNPN and CDR2 is SVGIG (reference sequence). J lost 2 bases, V lost 2 bases, and 1 base had no gene match. The CDR3 DNA reads as TGTGCCTGGAGTCCAGGGGGCACTAATGAAAAACTGTTTTTT. Protein: CAWSPGGTNEKLFF.

V gene TRBV5-5 combines with J gene TRBJ1-3; 12 nucleotides line up with TRBD1. J was trimmed by 4 bases and V by 4 bases; bases with no gene match: 6. The length of the CDR3 is 16 residues. The germline gives CDR1 SGHKS, CDR2 YYEKEE (reference sequence). The DNA of the CDR3 is TGTGCCAGCAGCCAAGCCGGGACAGGGGGCGGAAACACCATATATTTT. This translates into CASSQAGTGGGNTIYF.

The chain couples TRBV9 to TRBJ2-1; 7 bases map to TRBD1. Germline assignment: CDR1 SGDLS and CDR2 YYNGEE. V was pared by 0 bases and J by 0 bases, with 3 bases of the junction left unmatched. The CDR3 runs 16 residues. In DNA form, the CDR3 reads TGTGCCAGCAGCGTAGACAGGGGTAGCTCCTACAATGAGCAGTTCTTC. It specifies CASSVDRGSSYNEQFF.

The V call is TRBV7-2, the J call TRBJ2-7; D possibly corresponds to TRBD2 (5 bases). V lost 7 bases and J lost 0, with 13 bases in between. Looked up from germline, CDR1 is SGHTA and CDR2 is FQGNSA. The CDR3 runs to 14 residues. This chain's CDR3 is CASIPDWSSYEQYF. The CDR3 DNA reads TGTGCCAGCATTCCGGACTGGAGCTCCTACGAGCAGTACTTC.

The chain has TRBV11-2 and TRBJ2-5; D assignment may be TRBD1 or TRBD2 (6 bases each). This CDR3 is 16 amino acids long. CDR1 and CDR2 (germline): SGHAT, FQNNGV. The ends were cut back, 0 bases at V and 1 base at J, with 12 bases in the middle. Here the CDR3 DNA reads TGTGCCAGCAGCTTAGATGTGGGGGGCCCCCAAGAGACCCAGTACTTC. Translating gives CASSLDVGGPQETQYF. The whole variable domain, remainder taken from reference TRBV11-2 and TRBJ2-5, is EAGVAQSPRYKIIEKRQSVAFWCNPISGHATLYWYQQILGQGPKLLIQFQNNGVVDDSQLPKDRFSAERLKGVDSTLKIQPAKLEDSAVYLCASSLDVGGPQETQYFGPGTRLLVL.

V is TRBV12-3 or TRBV12-4 and J is TRBJ1-1; no definite D call. CDR3 length equals 12 residues. The V and J ends lost 6 bases and 7 bases respectively, with 12 bases between them. CDR3 in amino acids: CASRPVGGEAFF. CDR3 DNA: TGTGCCAGCAGGCCGGTAGGCGGTGAAGCTTTCTTT.

The V gene is TRBV18, the J gene TRBJ1-1; D uncertain. Trimming left V 5 bases short and J 1 base short, with 8 bases between. Germline values: CDR1 KGHSH, CDR2 LQKENI. The CDR3 spans 13 residues. As DNA, the CDR3 is TGTGCCAGCTCATCCAGGCAGAACACTGAAGCTTTCTTT. Translating it yields CASSSRQNTEAFF. The full variable domain, rest sourced from reference TRBV18 and TRBJ1-1, is NAGVMQNPRHLVRRRGQEARLRCSPMKGHSHVYWYRQLPEEGLKFMVYLQKENIIDESGMPKERFSAEFPKEGPSILRIQQVVRGDSAAYFCASSSRQNTEAFFGQGTRLTVV.